This T cell receptor (beta chain) was sequenced for a study of shared clonotypes between healthy human individuals. At the deep level, the assay was run. Measured with immunoSEQ multiplex PCR; TCRdb has only the in-frame clones, and not every one. The sample yields around 720,000 clones, approximately 73% seen once. Study outcomes and limitations: A reduction in generation probabilities was seen for non-shared clonotypes relative to those shared by all four donors. Sorted-subset sequencing was shown by rarefaction to be incomplete despite large depth.

A single count supports this clone. Its matching antigen is unknown. Donors had no recently reported acute infections or vaccinations and were HIV-negative. Germline CDR1 is MNHEY and CDR2 is SMNVEV (reference sequence). The V segment lost 5 bases and the J segment 0 bases; nucleotides outside the gene matches: 15. This CDR3 has 19 amino acids. The chain uses TRBV27 and TRBJ1-5, with TRBD1 matching 8 bases. The clonotype was recovered from a woman aged 25-40 years in good health. Input material: memory CD4+ T cells sorted from blood. Stated subset: CD45RA-negative fraction. CDR3 loop: CASSPGTGSPTYSNQPQHF. CDR3 nucleotide sequence: TGTGCCAGCAGTCCCGGGACAGGTTCTCCGACATATAGCAATCAGCCCCAGCATTTT.